The clone carrying this T cell receptor (beta chain) is judged medium-sized. Its antigen is unidentified. This specimen belongs to a study of prognosis after radiotherapy for stage I lung cancer. Study at large: Non-small cell lung cancer patients were all deemed medically inoperable. Patients numbered about a dozen men and 6 women, aged roughly 53 to 84 with a median of roughly 70 years. Study-level points and caveats: The tumor specificity of expanded TCR clones remained undetermined.

With two time points in the design, around 6 milliliters of peripheral blood were drawn at each one. TCR beta CDR3 was amplified from genomic DNA by two-round multiplex PCR. For every TRBV and TRBJ gene, a specific primer was used in first-round PCR. TCRdb called the multiplex PCR reads again in MiXCR, with one record for every CDR3 protein. The table includes around 30,000 distinct CDR3 sequences, approximately 29% detected once. Sample: PBMCs, taken before or after stereotactic body radiation therapy (not recorded which). This TCR derives from a donor older than 45 with non-small cell lung cancer.

CDR3 sequence: CASSYRDTGELFF. In nucleotides, the CDR3 is TGTGCCAGCAGCTACAGGGACACCGGGGAGCTGTTTTTT. The V call is TRBV11-3, the J call TRBJ2-2, with D possibly TRBD1 on 6 matching bases. Germline assignment: CDR1 SGHNT and CDR2 YENEEA. The CDR3 sequence is 13 residues long. Between the trimmed V and J ends, which lost 4 bases and 3 bases, there was a span of 6 bases.